This T cell receptor (beta chain) was sequenced for a study of memory CD4+ T cells and cytomegalovirus serostatus. Across the study: Of the healthy Belgian adults, nine or ten were CMV seropositive and about two dozen seronegative.

V lost 5 bases to trimming and J lost 2 bases; unmatched junction nucleotides: 8. The length of the CDR3 is 15 residues. Germline CDR1 and CDR2: SSHAT and FNYEAQ (reference sequence). Method: immunoSEQ multiplex PCR; TCRdb's copy keeps in-frame clones and lacks some. In the table there are about 46,000 clones, roughly 73% of which are singletons. Study-level results: CD4+ memory repertoires contained about 40% of the 164 reported CMV TCRbeta sequences.

Comments on this clone: Its antigen is still unknown.

The sort gate was single viable CD3+CD4+CD8-CD45RO+ cells for memory CD4+ T cells. Serum IgG to CMV pp150, pp28, p38 and p52 defined serostatus. Positive selection with CD4 microbeads enriched total CD4+ T cells. This TCR was recovered from an adult in good health and CMV-seronegative. The specimen was memory CD4+ T cells from blood. The chain uses TRBV7-7 and TRBJ2-5; TRBD1 aligns across 7 bases. CDR3 in DNA: TGTGCCAGCAGCCGGGTGGGGGACAGTCAAGAGACCCAGTACTTC. Translation: CASSRVGDSQETQYF.